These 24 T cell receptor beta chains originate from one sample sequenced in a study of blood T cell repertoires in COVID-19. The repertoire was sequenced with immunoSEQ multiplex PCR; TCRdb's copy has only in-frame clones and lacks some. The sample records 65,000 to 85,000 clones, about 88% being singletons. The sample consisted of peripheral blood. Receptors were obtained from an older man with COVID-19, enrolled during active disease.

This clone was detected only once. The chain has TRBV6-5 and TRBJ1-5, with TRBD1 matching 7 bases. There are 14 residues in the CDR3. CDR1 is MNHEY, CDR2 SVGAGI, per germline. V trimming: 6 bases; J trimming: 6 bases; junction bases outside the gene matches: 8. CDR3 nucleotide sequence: TGTGCCAGCAGGCGGACAGGATCAGGTCAGCCCCAGCATTTT. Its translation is CASRRTGSGQPQHF.

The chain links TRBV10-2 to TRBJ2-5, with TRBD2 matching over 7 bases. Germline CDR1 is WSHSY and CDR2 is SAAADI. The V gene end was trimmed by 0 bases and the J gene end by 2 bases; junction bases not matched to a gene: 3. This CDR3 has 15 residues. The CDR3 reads CASSESGGGQETQYF. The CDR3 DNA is TGCGCCAGCAGTGAGTCTGGGGGGGGGCAAGAGACCCAGTACTTC.

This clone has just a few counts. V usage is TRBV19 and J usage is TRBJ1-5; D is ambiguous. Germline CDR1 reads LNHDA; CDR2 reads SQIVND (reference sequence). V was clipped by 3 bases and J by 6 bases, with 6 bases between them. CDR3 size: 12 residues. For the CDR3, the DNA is TGTGCCAGTAGTATCTTCGGTCAGCCCCAGCATTTT. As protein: CASSIFGQPQHF.

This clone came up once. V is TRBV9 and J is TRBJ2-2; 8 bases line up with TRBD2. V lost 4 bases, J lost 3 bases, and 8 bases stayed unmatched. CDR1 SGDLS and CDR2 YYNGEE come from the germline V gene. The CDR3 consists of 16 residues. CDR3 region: CASSFGGGPDTGELFF. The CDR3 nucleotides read TGTGCCAGCAGCTTCGGGGGGGGCCCTGACACCGGGGAGCTGTTTTTT.

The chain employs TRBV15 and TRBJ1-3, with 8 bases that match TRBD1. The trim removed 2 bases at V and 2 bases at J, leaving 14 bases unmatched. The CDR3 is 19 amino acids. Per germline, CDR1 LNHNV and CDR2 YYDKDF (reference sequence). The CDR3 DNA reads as TGTGCCACCAGCAGAACCGGGACAGGCCGGTTTTACACTGGAAACACCATATATTTT. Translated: CATSRTGTGRFYTGNTIYF.

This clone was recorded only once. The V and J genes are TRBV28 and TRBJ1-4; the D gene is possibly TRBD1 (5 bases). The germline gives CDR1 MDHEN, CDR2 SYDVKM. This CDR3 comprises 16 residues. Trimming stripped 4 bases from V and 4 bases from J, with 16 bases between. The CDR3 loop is CASSSPPGQSNEKLFF. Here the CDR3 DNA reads TGTGCCAGCAGTTCCCCTCCAGGGCAGAGTAATGAAAAACTGTTTTTT.

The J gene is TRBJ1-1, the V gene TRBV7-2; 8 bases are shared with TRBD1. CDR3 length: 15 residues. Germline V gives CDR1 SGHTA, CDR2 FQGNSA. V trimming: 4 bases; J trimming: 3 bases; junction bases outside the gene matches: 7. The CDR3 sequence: CASSSRTGSYTEAFF. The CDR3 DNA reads TGTGCCAGCAGCTCTCGGACAGGGAGCTACACTGAAGCTTTCTTT. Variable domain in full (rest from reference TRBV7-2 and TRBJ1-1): GAGVSQSPSNKVTEKGKDVELRCDPISGHTALYWYRQSLGQGLEFLIYFQGNSAPDKSGLPSDRFSAERTGGSVSTLTIQRTQQEDSAVYLCASSSRTGSYTEAFFGQGTRLTVV.

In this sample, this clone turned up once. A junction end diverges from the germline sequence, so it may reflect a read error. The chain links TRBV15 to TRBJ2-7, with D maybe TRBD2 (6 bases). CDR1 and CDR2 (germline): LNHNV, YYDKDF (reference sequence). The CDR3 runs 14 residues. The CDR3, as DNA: TGTGCCACCAGCGTCCAACTGGGACTTTCCCACCGGCACTTC. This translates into CATSVQLGLSHRHF.

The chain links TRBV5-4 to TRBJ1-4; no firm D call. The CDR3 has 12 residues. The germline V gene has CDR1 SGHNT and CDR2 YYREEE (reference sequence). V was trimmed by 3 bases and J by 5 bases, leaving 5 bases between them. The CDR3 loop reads CASSSQNEKLFF. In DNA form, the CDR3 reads TGTGCCAGCAGCTCCCAAAATGAAAAACTGTTTTTT.

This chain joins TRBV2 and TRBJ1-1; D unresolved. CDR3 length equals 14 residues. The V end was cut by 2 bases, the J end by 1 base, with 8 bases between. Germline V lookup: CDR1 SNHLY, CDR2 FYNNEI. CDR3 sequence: CASSELVRNTEAFF. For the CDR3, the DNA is TGTGCCAGCAGTGAATTGGTTAGGAACACTGAAGCTTTCTTT.

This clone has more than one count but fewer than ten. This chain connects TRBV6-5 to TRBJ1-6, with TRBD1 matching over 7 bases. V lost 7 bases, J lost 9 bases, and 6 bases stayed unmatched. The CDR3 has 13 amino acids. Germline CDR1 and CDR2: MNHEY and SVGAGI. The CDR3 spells CASTRGESSPLHF. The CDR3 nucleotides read TGTGCCAGCACCAGGGGGGAATCTTCACCCCTCCACTTT.

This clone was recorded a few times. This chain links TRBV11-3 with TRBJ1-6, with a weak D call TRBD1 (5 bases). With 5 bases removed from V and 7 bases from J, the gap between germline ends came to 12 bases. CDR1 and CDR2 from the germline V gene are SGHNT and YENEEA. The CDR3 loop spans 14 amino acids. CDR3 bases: TGTGCCAGCAGCCGGGGGTTGCAGAATTCACCCCTCCACTTT. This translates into CASSRGLQNSPLHF.

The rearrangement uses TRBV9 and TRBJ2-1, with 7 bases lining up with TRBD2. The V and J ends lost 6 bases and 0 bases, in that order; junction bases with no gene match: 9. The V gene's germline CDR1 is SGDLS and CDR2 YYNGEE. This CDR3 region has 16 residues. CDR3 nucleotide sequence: TGTGCCAGCAAGAGGGGACTATCGAGCTCCTACAATGAGCAGTTCTTC. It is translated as CASKRGLSSSYNEQFF.

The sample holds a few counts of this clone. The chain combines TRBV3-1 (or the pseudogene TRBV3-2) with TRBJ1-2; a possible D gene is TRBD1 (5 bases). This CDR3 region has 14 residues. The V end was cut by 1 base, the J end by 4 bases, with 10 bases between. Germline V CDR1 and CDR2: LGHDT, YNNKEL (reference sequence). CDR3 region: CASSQVRGIYGYTF. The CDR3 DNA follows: TGTGCCAGCAGCCAAGTCCGGGGGATCTATGGCTACACCTTC.

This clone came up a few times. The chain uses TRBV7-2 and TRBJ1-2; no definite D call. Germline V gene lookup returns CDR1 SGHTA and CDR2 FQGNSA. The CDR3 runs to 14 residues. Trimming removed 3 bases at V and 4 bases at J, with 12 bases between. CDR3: CASSFRLGSYGYTF. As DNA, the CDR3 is TGTGCCAGCAGCTTCAGGCTGGGGAGCTATGGCTACACCTTC.

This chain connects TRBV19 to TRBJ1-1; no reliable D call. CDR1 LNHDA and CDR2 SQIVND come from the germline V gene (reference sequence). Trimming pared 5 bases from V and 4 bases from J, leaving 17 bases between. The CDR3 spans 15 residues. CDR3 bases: TGTGCCAGTAGTTCGGCAGAGCGCGATTTCACTGAAGCTTTCTTT. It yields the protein CASSSAERDFTEAFF.

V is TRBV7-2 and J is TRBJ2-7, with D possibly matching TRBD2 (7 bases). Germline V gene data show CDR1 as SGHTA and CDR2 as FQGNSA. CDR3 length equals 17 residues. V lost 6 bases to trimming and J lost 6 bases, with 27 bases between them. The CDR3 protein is CASSTLSRAGARSEQYF. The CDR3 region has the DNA TGTGCCAGCAGTACTCTTTCTAGGGCGGGGGCCCGGAGCGAGCAGTACTTC.

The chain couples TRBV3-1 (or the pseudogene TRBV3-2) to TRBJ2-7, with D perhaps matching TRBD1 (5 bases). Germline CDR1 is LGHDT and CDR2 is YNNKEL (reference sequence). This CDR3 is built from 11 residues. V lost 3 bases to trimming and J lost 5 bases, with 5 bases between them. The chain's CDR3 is CASSQTDEQYF. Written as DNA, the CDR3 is TGTGCCAGCAGCCAGACAGACGAGCAGTACTTC.

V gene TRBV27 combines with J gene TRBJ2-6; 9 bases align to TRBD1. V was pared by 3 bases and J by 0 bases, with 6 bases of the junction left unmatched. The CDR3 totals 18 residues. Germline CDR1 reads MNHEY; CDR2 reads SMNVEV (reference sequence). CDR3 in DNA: TGTGCCAGCAGTTTCCGGGACAGGGCCTCCTCTGGGGCCAACGTCCTGACTTTC. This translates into CASSFRDRASSGANVLTF.

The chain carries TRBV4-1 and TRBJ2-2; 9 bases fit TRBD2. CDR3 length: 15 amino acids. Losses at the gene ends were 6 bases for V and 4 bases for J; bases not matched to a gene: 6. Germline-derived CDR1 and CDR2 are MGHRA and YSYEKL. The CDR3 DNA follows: TGCGCCAGCAGTTTAGGGCGGGGGGGCACCGGGGAGCTGTTTTTT. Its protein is CASSLGRGGTGELFF.

The CDR3, as DNA: TGTGCCAGCAGCTTCGGGGGGAAGTACCAAGAGACCCAGTACTTC. Its translation: CASSFGGKYQETQYF. The chain combines TRBV13 with TRBJ2-5, with 7 bases lining up with TRBD2. This CDR3 spans 15 amino acids. J gave up 0 bases and V 3 bases, and 4 bases lay outside the gene matches. Looked up from germline, CDR1 is PRHDT and CDR2 is FYEKMQ (reference sequence).

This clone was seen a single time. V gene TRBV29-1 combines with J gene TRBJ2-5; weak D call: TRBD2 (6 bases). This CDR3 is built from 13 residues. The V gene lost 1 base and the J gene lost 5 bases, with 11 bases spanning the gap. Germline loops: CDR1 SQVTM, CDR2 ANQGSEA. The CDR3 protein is CSVEGGAVETQYF. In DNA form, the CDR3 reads TGCAGCGTTGAAGGCGGGGCTGTGGAGACCCAGTACTTC.

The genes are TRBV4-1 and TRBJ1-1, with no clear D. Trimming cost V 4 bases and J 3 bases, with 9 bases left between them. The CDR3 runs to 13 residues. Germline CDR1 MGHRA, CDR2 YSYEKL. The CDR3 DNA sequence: TGCGCCAGCAGCCCCGGACTGTACACTGAAGCTTTCTTT. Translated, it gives CASSPGLYTEAFF.

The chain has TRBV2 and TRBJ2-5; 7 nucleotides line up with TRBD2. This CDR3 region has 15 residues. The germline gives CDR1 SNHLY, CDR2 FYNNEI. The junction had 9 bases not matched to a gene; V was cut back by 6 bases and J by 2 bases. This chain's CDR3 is CASRKVAGTQETQYF. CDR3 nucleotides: TGTGCCAGCAGAAAGGTAGCGGGTACTCAAGAGACCCAGTACTTC.